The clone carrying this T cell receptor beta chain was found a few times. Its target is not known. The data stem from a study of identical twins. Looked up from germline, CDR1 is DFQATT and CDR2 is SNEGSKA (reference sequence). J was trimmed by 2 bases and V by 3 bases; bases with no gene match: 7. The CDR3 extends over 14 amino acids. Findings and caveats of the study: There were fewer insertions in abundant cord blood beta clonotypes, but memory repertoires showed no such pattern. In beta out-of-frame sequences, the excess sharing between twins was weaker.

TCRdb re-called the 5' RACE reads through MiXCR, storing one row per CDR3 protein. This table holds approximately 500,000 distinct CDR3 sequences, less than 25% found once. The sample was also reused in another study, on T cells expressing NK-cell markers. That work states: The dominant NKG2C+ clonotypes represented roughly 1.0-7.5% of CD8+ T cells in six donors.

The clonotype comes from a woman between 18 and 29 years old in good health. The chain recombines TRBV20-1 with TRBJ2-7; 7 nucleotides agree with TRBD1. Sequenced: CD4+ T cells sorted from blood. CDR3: CSASYRTGAYEQYF. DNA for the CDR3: TGCAGTGCTAGTTATCGGACAGGAGCCTACGAGCAGTACTTC.